Presented here are 22 T cell receptor beta chains from one specimen sequenced in a study of T cells after yellow fever vaccination. TCRdb used MiXCR to reprocess the 5' RACE reads, holding one entry per CDR3 protein. This sample has 200,000 to 300,000 distinct CDR3 sequences, with approximately 6.8% found just once. Sequencing used CD4+ T cells sorted from PBMCs, obtained on the day of the yellow fever booster vaccination. The source of these receptors is a man in his thirties or forties who received the YFV17D yellow fever vaccine.

This clonotype was seen a few times. V and J are TRBV18 and TRBJ2-1; D is ambiguous. Germline assignment: CDR1 KGHSH and CDR2 LQKENI. CDR3 size: 14 residues. The V end lost 8 bases, the J end lost 3 bases, and 14 bases lay between the germline ends. The CDR3 DNA sequence: TGTGCCAGCCGAGGCCCGAATAACTACAATGAGCAGTTCTTC. Translating gives CASRGPNNYNEQFF.

This sequence joins TRBV7-9 and TRBJ2-3; D ambiguous. This CDR3 contains 15 residues. With 5 bases removed from V and 0 bases from J, the gap between germline ends came to 12 bases. Germline CDR1 reads SEHNR; CDR2 reads FQNEAQ (reference sequence). The CDR3 spells CASSVVIMSTDTQYF. Here the CDR3 DNA reads TGTGCCAGCAGCGTGGTGATTATGAGCACAGATACGCAGTATTTT.

The J gene is TRBJ2-1, the V gene TRBV9; D might be TRBD2 (5 bases). There are 13 residues in the CDR3. The V gene's germline CDR1 is SGDLS and CDR2 YYNGEE. V lost 2 bases to trimming and J lost 5 bases, with 8 bases between them. CDR3 region: CASSVLGDNEQFF. DNA for the CDR3: TGTGCCAGCAGCGTCCTCGGGGACAATGAGCAGTTCTTC. Together with reference TRBV9 and TRBJ2-1, the CDR3 gives the full variable domain: DSGVTQTPKHLITATGQRVTLRCSPRSGDLSVYWYQQSLDQGLQFLIQYYNGEERAKGNILERFSAQQFPDLHSELNLSSLELGDSALYFCASSVLGDNEQFFGPGTRLTVL.

This clonotype has more than one count but fewer than ten. The gene calls are TRBV18 and TRBJ2-7, with 8 bases that match TRBD2. Germline assignment: CDR1 KGHSH and CDR2 LQKENI. The CDR3 extends over 15 amino acids. V was pared by 2 bases and J by 1 base, with 4 bases of the junction left unmatched. This CDR3 reads CASSPSSGASYEQYF. CDR3 nucleotide sequence: TGTGCCAGCTCACCAAGTAGCGGGGCTTCCTACGAGCAGTACTTC. Using reference TRBV18 and TRBJ2-7 for the parts outside the CDR3, the full variable domain is NAGVMQNPRHLVRRRGQEARLRCSPMKGHSHVYWYRQLPEEGLKFMVYLQKENIIDESGMPKERFSAEFPKEGPSILRIQQVVRGDSAAYFCASSPSSGASYEQYFGPGTRLTVT.

This clonotype was seen at least ten times. This chain links TRBV5-5 with TRBJ2-6; 9 bases match TRBD1. The CDR3 length is 18 residues. Trimming removed 4 bases from V and 4 bases from J; junction bases left unmatched: 12. CDR1 SGHKS and CDR2 YYEKEE come from the germline V gene (reference sequence). DNA of the CDR3: TGTGCCAGCAGCGGTACCATTGGACAGGGGACGGGGGCCAACGTCCTGACTTTC. This translates into CASSGTIGQGTGANVLTF.

This clonotype was recorded once. Being one base from a much bigger clone, this may be a read error. The CDR3 protein is CATSESSSGTSTDTQYF. In nucleotides, the CDR3 is TGCGCCACCAGTGAGTCGTCTAGCGGGACCAGCACAGATACGCAGTATTTT. The chain has TRBV10-1 and TRBJ2-3, with 9 nucleotides matching TRBD2. CDR3 length equals 17 residues. From germline, CDR1 is WNHNN and CDR2 SYGVQD (reference sequence).

Regarding this clonotype: A much larger clone is a single base away; this may be a read error. The CDR3 region is CASSEGTYNSPLHF. The CDR3 region has the DNA TGCGCCAGCAGCGAAGGAACCTATAATTCACCCCTCCACTTT. V gene TRBV4-3 combines with J gene TRBJ1-6; D not certain. Germline lookup yields CDR1 LGHNA and CDR2 YSLEER. V lost 5 bases to trimming and J lost 2 bases, with 7 bases between them. The CDR3 is 14 residues long.

This clonotype has just a few counts. The V and J genes are TRBV11-2 and TRBJ2-7; weak D call: TRBD2 (5 bases). The V gene's germline CDR1 is SGHAT and CDR2 FQNNGV. V was shortened by 0 bases and J by 4 bases, with 13 bases between the two germline ends. The length of the CDR3 is 15 residues. The CDR3 loop reads CASSLDQVGVYEQYF. As DNA, the CDR3 is TGTGCCAGCAGCTTAGATCAGGTGGGAGTTTACGAGCAGTACTTC.

This clonotype has a count of ten or more. This chain uses TRBV5-1 with TRBJ1-1, with a weak D call TRBD1 (6 bases). Germline V lookup: CDR1 SGHRS, CDR2 YFSETQ. The CDR3 loop spans 15 amino acids. The germline V and J ends were trimmed by 2 bases and 2 bases, with 13 bases remaining between them. The CDR3 region has the DNA TGCGCCAGCAGCTTAGGCTCGGGACAAAACACTGAAGCTTTCTTT. It is translated as CASSLGSGQNTEAFF. Looking up the rest from reference TRBV5-1 and TRBJ1-1 gives the full variable domain: KAGVTQTPRYLIKTRGQQVTLSCSPISGHRSVSWYQQTPGQGLQFLFEYFSETQRNKGNFPGRFSGRQFSNSRSEMNVSTLELGDSALYLCASSLGSGQNTEAFFGQGTRLTVV.

In its sample, this clonotype was seen many times. The chain carries TRBV5-1 and TRBJ2-1; D gene uncertain. CDR1 is SGHRS and CDR2 is YFSETQ in the germline V gene. V was trimmed by 0 bases and J by 8 bases, leaving 9 bases between them. CDR3 length: 13 residues. CDR3 bases: TGCGCCAGCAGCTTGGGAAGGGCGGATGAGCAGTTCTTC. Translated: CASSLGRADEQFF. Together with reference TRBV5-1 and TRBJ2-1, the CDR3 gives the full variable domain: KAGVTQTPRYLIKTRGQQVTLSCSPISGHRSVSWYQQTPGQGLQFLFEYFSETQRNKGNFPGRFSGRQFSNSRSEMNVSTLELGDSALYLCASSLGRADEQFFGPGTRLTVL.

A note on this clonotype: The germline gene is not matched at one end of the junction; a read error may be the cause. The chain joins TRBV20-1 to TRBJ2-2; D may be TRBD1 (6 bases). CDR3 length equals 16 residues. The germline V gene has CDR1 DFQATT and CDR2 SNEGSKA (reference sequence). The DNA for the CDR3 is TGCTGTGCTAGAGACTTCGAGACAGGAAACACCGGGGAGCTGTTTTTT. It codes for CCARDFETGNTGELFF.

This clonotype was picked up many times. CDR3 sequence: CASSLRADTGELFF. DNA for the CDR3: TGCGCCAGCAGCTTGCGGGCAGACACCGGGGAGCTGTTTTTT. The V call is TRBV5-1, the J call TRBJ2-2; D is uncertain. CDR3 size: 14 residues. Trimming left V 1 base short and J 3 bases short, with 7 bases between. Germline V lookup: CDR1 SGHRS, CDR2 YFSETQ.

On this clonotype: Relative to the germline gene, one junction end is altered; a read error may explain this. This chain connects TRBV3-1 to TRBJ2-2; D is uncertain. CDR1 and CDR2 from the germline V gene are LGHDT and YNNKEL (reference sequence). The CDR3 covers 15 residues. Here the CDR3 DNA reads TGTGCCACCAGCCGGGCAGCTCTGAACACCGGGGAGCTGTTTTTT. Translated: CATSRAALNTGELFF. Filled out from reference TRBV3-1 and TRBJ2-2, the complete variable domain reads DTAVSQTPKYLVTQMGNDKSIKCEQNLGHDTMYWYKQDSKKFLKIMFSYNNKELIINETVPNRFSPKSPDKAHLNLHINSLELGDSAVYFCATSRAALNTGELFFGEGSRLTVL.

In its sample, this clonotype is medium-sized (0.01 to 0.1%). Mismatch with germline at one junction end may stem from a read error. The chain combines TRBV2 with TRBJ2-3; 7 bases are a match to TRBD2. The germline gives CDR1 SNHLY, CDR2 FYNNEI. The CDR3 spans 14 residues. This CDR3 is CASSLAASTDTQYF. CDR3 in DNA: TGCGCCAGCAGCCTAGCGGCTAGCACAGATACGCAGTATTTT. Full variable domain (remainder filled in from reference TRBV2 and TRBJ2-3): EPEVTQTPSHQVTQMGQEVILRCVPISNHLYFYWYRQILGQKVEFLVSFYNNEISEKSEIFDDQFSVERPDGSNFTLKIRSTKLEDSAMYFCASSLAASTDTQYFGPGTRLTVL.

The chain couples TRBV7-6 to TRBJ2-5, with 8 bases lining up with TRBD2. Germline V CDR1 and CDR2: SGHVS, FNYEAQ. V lost 2 bases, J lost 5 bases, and 7 bases stayed unmatched. CDR3 length: 15 amino acids. The CDR3 DNA follows: TGTGCCAGCAGCTTAAGTGCGGGAGGATCGGAGACCCAGTACTTC. Protein product: CASSLSAGGSETQYF.

The V and J genes are TRBV27 and TRBJ1-2; D possibly corresponds to TRBD1 (5 bases). CDR3 length: 16 amino acids. V dropped 1 base and J dropped 7 bases, with 19 bases sitting between them. The germline gives CDR1 MNHEY, CDR2 SMNVEV (reference sequence). DNA for the CDR3: TGTGCCAGCAGTTTATATCCCAGGGAAGTGTCTGTTGGCTACACCTTC. Its translation: CASSLYPREVSVGYTF.

This clonotype was detected ten times or more. This chain's CDR3 is CSARAGPLNTEAFF. The DNA for the CDR3 is TGCAGTGCTAGGGCCGGGCCCTTGAACACTGAAGCTTTCTTT. The chain couples TRBV20-1 to TRBJ1-1; D is unresolved. Trimming took 3 bases from V and 0 from J, leaving 11 bases between them. This CDR3 region has 14 residues. In germline, CDR1 is DFQATT, CDR2 SNEGSKA (reference sequence).

In regard to this clonotype: The germline gene is not matched at one end of the junction; a read error may be the cause. This chain connects TRBV20-1 to TRBJ1-6; 8 nucleotides line up with TRBD1. The CDR3 loop spans 17 amino acids. CDR1 and CDR2 (germline): DFQATT, SNEGSKA (reference sequence). CDR3 sequence: CCARGGPGQGAESPLHF. The DNA of the CDR3 is TGCTGTGCTAGAGGGGGCCCCGGGCAGGGGGCTGAATCACCCCTCCACTTT.

At least ten counts were recorded for this clonotype. This chain connects TRBV10-3 to TRBJ2-7; a weak D match, TRBD2 (6 bases). Between the trimmed V and J ends, which lost 6 bases and 0 bases, there was a span of 12 bases. Germline CDR1 reads ENHRY; CDR2 reads SYGVKD. This CDR3 region has 14 residues. The CDR3 nucleotides are TGTGCCATCAGCGGGGGAGGTGACTCCTACGAGCAGTACTTC. Translation gives CAISGGGDSYEQYF.

This clonotype was picked up many times. CDR3 sequence reads: CSARDGAGLFRSTDTQYF. CDR3 DNA: TGCAGTGCTAGAGATGGGGCAGGGTTATTTCGATCGACAGATACGCAGTATTTT. V gene TRBV20-1 combines with J gene TRBJ2-3; the D gene is possibly TRBD1 (5 bases). Deletions cut 0 bases from V and 3 bases from J, with 22 bases between. The CDR3 has 18 residues. The germline V gene has CDR1 DFQATT and CDR2 SNEGSKA (reference sequence).

A few counts support this clonotype. The chain carries TRBV5-1 and TRBJ2-2, with D unresolved. The CDR3 length is 14 residues. V was trimmed by 0 bases and J by 6 bases, leaving 9 bases between them. Germline V gene lookup returns CDR1 SGHRS and CDR2 YFSETQ. DNA for the CDR3: TGCGCCAGCAGCTTGGCGGCCGGTTCCGGGGAGCTGTTTTTT. Its protein product is CASSLAAGSGELFF.

J is TRBJ2-7 and V is TRBV5-4; D possibly corresponds to TRBD2 (5 bases). Germline-derived CDR1 and CDR2 are SGHNT and YYREEE (reference sequence). CDR3 length: 16 residues. Trimming took off 0 bases at V and 7 bases at J, with 20 bases between the two ends. The CDR3 nucleotides are TGTGCCAGCAGCTTGGCCCTCCAGCGGAGTGCTGGGGAGCAGTACTTC. Translated, it gives CASSLALQRSAGEQYF.